Below are 9 T cell receptor beta chains sequenced from a single sample in a study of blood T cell repertoires in COVID-19. TCRdb's table, derived via immunoSEQ multiplex PCR, lists solely in-frame clones and lacks some. Seen here are around 130,000 clones, more than 80% observed once, and the top ten hold about 4.5%. What was sequenced was peripheral blood. The receptors come from a man aged 35 to 55 with acute or convalescent COVID-19.

The chain links TRBV6-5 to TRBJ2-1, with D maybe TRBD1 (5 bases). The CDR3 has 14 residues. CDR1 MNHEY and CDR2 SVGAGI come from the germline V gene. V lost 5 bases and J lost 4, with 12 bases in between. Written as DNA, the CDR3 is TGTGCCAGCAGTCCGACGGACACTTACAATGAGCAGTTCTTC. This codes for CASSPTDTYNEQFF.

V is TRBV7-2 and J is TRBJ1-1, with 11 bases lining up with TRBD1. The CDR3 runs 16 residues. V shed 5 bases and J 7 bases; nucleotides not matched to a gene: 12. The germline gives CDR1 SGHTA, CDR2 FQGNSA. The chain's CDR3 is CASSLDRGRGRGEAFF. The DNA of the CDR3 is TGTGCCAGCAGCCTGGACAGGGGGCGCGGTAGGGGTGAAGCTTTCTTT.

This chain joins TRBV6-5 and TRBJ1-2, with a possible D match to TRBD1 (6 bases). Germline V gene data show CDR1 as MNHEY and CDR2 as SVGAGI. The CDR3 runs 15 residues. The V end lost 2 bases, the J end lost 5 bases, and 15 bases lay between the germline ends. For the CDR3, the DNA is TGTGCCAGCAGTTACGGGGGCTGGGCCCAATATGGCTACACCTTC. Amino acids: CASSYGGWAQYGYTF.

This chain joins TRBV25-1 and TRBJ1-2; no clear D. This CDR3 region has 14 residues. Germline-derived CDR1 and CDR2 are MGHDK and SYGVNS. Trimming took 6 bases from V and 2 from J, leaving 13 bases between them. The CDR3 region has the DNA TGTGCCAGCAGAAGAGACGAACTAAACTATGGCTACACCTTC. Its protein is CASRRDELNYGYTF.

The V and J genes are TRBV11-2 and TRBJ1-2; TRBD1 agrees at 10 bases. Per the germline V gene, CDR1 is SGHAT and CDR2 is FQNNGV. J was trimmed by 7 bases and V by 4 bases; bases with no gene match: 9. The CDR3 has 15 amino acids. The DNA for the CDR3 is TGTGCCAGCAGCTCAGACAGGGGGCGCGTCGGTGGCTACACCTTC. It encodes CASSSDRGRVGGYTF.

This clone has just a few counts. The same CDR3 arises from other DNA sequences in this sample as well. This rearrangement joins TRBV11-2 to TRBJ1-1; D unresolved. V gave up 8 bases and J gave up 5 bases, with 15 bases separating them. Germline loops: CDR1 SGHAT, CDR2 FQNNGV. The CDR3 has 13 residues. CDR3 in amino acids: CASSYQRGTEAFF. CDR3 nucleotides: TGTGCCAGCTCGTACCAACGGGGTACTGAAGCTTTCTTT.

The rearrangement uses TRBV6-5 and TRBJ2-2, with D unclear. Trimming removed 4 bases from V and 4 bases from J, with 10 bases in between. The CDR3 runs to 14 residues. The germline gives CDR1 MNHEY, CDR2 SVGAGI. The CDR3, as DNA: TGTGCCAGCAGTTCCCACAGTGGCACCGGGGAGCTGTTTTTT. It is translated as CASSSHSGTGELFF.

This chain connects TRBV5-1 to TRBJ1-3, with D unresolved. CDR1 SGHRS and CDR2 YFSETQ come from the germline V gene. This CDR3 is 16 amino acids long. V was cut by 0 bases and J by 0 bases, with 10 bases left in between. The CDR3 nucleotides are TGCGCCAGCAGCTTGGTGTCGGGTGTCTCTGGAAACACCATATATTTT. Protein sequence: CASSLVSGVSGNTIYF.

The CDR3 is CASSHPGRDSPLHF. The CDR3 DNA is TGCGCCAGCAGCCACCCAGGGAGGGATTCACCCCTCCACTTT. The chain couples TRBV4-1 to TRBJ1-6; TRBD1 might be the D (5 bases). Trimming removed 3 bases at V and 8 bases at J, with 11 bases between. Germline CDR1 and CDR2: MGHRA and YSYEKL. This CDR3 is built from 14 residues.